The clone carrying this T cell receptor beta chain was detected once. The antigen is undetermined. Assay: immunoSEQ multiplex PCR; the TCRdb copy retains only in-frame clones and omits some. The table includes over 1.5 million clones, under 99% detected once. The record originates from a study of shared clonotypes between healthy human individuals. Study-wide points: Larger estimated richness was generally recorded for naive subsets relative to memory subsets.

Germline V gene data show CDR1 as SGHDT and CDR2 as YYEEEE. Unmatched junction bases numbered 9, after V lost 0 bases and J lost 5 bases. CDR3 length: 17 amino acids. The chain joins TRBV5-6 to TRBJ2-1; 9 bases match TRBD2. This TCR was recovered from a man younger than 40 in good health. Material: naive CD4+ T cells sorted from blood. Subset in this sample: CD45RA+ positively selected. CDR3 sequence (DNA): TGTGCCAGCAGCTTGGGCCCAGCGGGAGGCAGCCACAATGAGCAGTTCTTC. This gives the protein CASSLGPAGGSHNEQFF.